Below, 25 T cell receptor beta chains from the same sample are listed, as sequenced in a study of regulatory T cells in long-lasting Graves disease. Specified time point: newly diagnosed GD, antithyroid drugs for less than 3 months. RNA isolated from PBMCs was used to make the TCR library. Through Arm-PCR of CDR3 regions and iRepertoire HTBI primers, TCR beta libraries were built. Each CDR3 protein is one row after TCRdb ran MiXCR on the multiplex PCR reads. The data show 440,000 or so distinct CDR3 sequences, 15% seen once. These data were likewise used in another study, on T cells in Graves' hyperthyroidism and ophthalmopathy.

The input for sequencing was peripheral blood mononuclear cells (PBMCs), taken at new diagnosis, from a patient treated with antithyroid drugs. The receptors come from a woman aged 30 to 39 with Graves disease.

The chain employs TRBV20-1 and TRBJ2-1; 11 positions agree with TRBD1. This CDR3 has 16 residues. Losses at the gene ends were 2 bases for V and 6 bases for J; bases not matched to a gene: 9. The germline V gene has CDR1 DFQATT and CDR2 SNEGSKA (reference sequence). CDR3 sequence (DNA): TGCAGTGCTAGACAGGGACAGGGGGAGCGGGTCAATGAGCAGTTCTTC. It translates to CSARQGQGERVNEQFF.

V and J are TRBV18 and TRBJ2-1; 8 bases match TRBD1. This CDR3 is built from 17 residues. Germline V lookup: CDR1 KGHSH, CDR2 LQKENI. Trimming took 1 base from V and 4 from J; bases not matched to a gene: 9. The CDR3: CASSPLSGGKGYNEQFF. Here the CDR3 DNA reads TGTGCCAGCTCACCACTCTCAGGGGGCAAGGGATACAATGAGCAGTTCTTC. The full variable domain, rest sourced from reference TRBV18 and TRBJ2-1, is NAGVMQNPRHLVRRRGQEARLRCSPMKGHSHVYWYRQLPEEGLKFMVYLQKENIIDESGMPKERFSAEFPKEGPSILRIQQVVRGDSAAYFCASSPLSGGKGYNEQFFGPGTRLTVL.

This clonotype was observed at least ten times. J is TRBJ2-1 and V is TRBV3-1; unclear D gene. This CDR3 is built from 15 residues. Germline V gene data show CDR1 as LGHDT and CDR2 as YNNKEL (reference sequence). V was shortened by 4 bases and J by 0 bases, with 10 bases between the two germline ends. The CDR3 nucleotides read TGTGCCAGCAGCCCGTACCTCAGCTCCTACAATGAGCAGTTCTTC. Translating it yields CASSPYLSSYNEQFF.

This clonotype was recorded at least ten times. The V gene is TRBV18, the J gene TRBJ2-3; D gene unclear. This CDR3 region has 15 residues. V was pared by 2 bases and J by 4 bases, with 13 bases between. Germline V gene lookup returns CDR1 KGHSH and CDR2 LQKENI. CDR3 amino acids: CASSPNKVGSDTQYF. The CDR3 region has the DNA TGTGCCAGCTCACCAAATAAGGTGGGATCAGATACGCAGTATTTT. Supplemented by reference TRBV18 and TRBJ2-3, the full variable domain reads NAGVMQNPRHLVRRRGQEARLRCSPMKGHSHVYWYRQLPEEGLKFMVYLQKENIIDESGMPKERFSAEFPKEGPSILRIQQVVRGDSAAYFCASSPNKVGSDTQYFGPGTRLTVL.

There are a few counts of this clonotype. At one end the junction does not follow the germline gene, possibly because of a read error. The chain combines TRBV4-1 with TRBJ2-3; possibly TRBD2 for D (5 bases). Germline V gene data show CDR1 as MGHRA and CDR2 as YSYEKL. The CDR3 sequence is 17 residues long. CDR3 sequence reads: CASSEEGPWAGTDTQYF. In nucleotides, the CDR3 is TGCGCCAGCAGCGAAGAGGGCCCGTGGGCGGGCACAGATACGCAGTATTTT.

This clonotype was seen at least ten times. This chain uses TRBV12-3 or TRBV12-4 with TRBJ2-1, with 10 bases aligning to TRBD2. This CDR3 spans 15 amino acids. The J segment lost 8 bases and the V segment lost 6 bases, leaving 10 bases of the junction unmatched. CDR3 sequence reads: CASRVGSSGRDEQFF. Written as DNA, the CDR3 is TGTGCCAGCAGAGTGGGTTCGAGCGGGAGGGATGAGCAGTTCTTC.

This clonotype was seen a handful of times. At one of its ends the junction is not consistent with the germline gene, which may arise from a read error. The gene calls are TRBV7-7 and TRBJ2-7, with D possibly being TRBD2 (6 bases). Germline V gene data show CDR1 as SSHAT and CDR2 as FNYEAQ (reference sequence). This CDR3 is built from 15 residues. As DNA, the CDR3 is TGTGCTAGCAGCTCTGGACTGGGGGGCTCCTACGAGCAGTACTTC. Protein sequence: CASSSGLGGSYEQYF.

This clonotype was observed many times. J is TRBJ2-7 and V is TRBV11-2; D may be TRBD1 or TRBD2 (6 bases each). The CDR3 totals 14 residues. The V and J ends lost 1 base and 4 bases respectively, with 11 bases between them. CDR1 is SGHAT, CDR2 FQNNGV, per germline. The CDR3, as DNA: TGTGCCAGCAGCTTAGCAGGGGCGGGGTACGAGCAGTACTTC. This gives the protein CASSLAGAGYEQYF.

The chain uses TRBV20-1 and TRBJ2-2; 11 bases line up with TRBD2. Trimming removed 2 bases from V and 0 bases from J; junction bases left unmatched: 8. Germline values: CDR1 DFQATT, CDR2 SNEGSKA (reference sequence). There are 18 residues in the CDR3. Written as DNA, the CDR3 is TGCAGTGCTAGATCTGGACTAGCGGGCTATACGAACACCGGGGAGCTGTTTTTT. As protein: CSARSGLAGYTNTGELFF.

This clonotype was observed many times. This chain uses TRBV7-3 with TRBJ2-5; TRBD2 aligns across 8 bases. Germline V lookup: CDR1 SGHTA, CDR2 FQGTGA. The trim removed 2 bases at V and 2 bases at J, leaving 4 bases unmatched. CDR3 size: 15 residues. For the CDR3, the DNA is TGTGCCAGCAGCTTATCCGCTAGCGGGCAAGAGACCCAGTACTTC. Translating it yields CASSLSASGQETQYF.

A few counts support this clonotype. V usage is TRBV19 and J usage is TRBJ2-7; 10 positions match TRBD2. V gave up 8 bases and J gave up 2 bases; unmatched junction bases: 6. This CDR3 comprises 14 residues. The germline V gene has CDR1 LNHDA and CDR2 SQIVND (reference sequence). Written as DNA, the CDR3 is TGTGCCAGTGCCCTTAGCGGGAGGCCCTACGAGCAGTACTTC. Its protein product is CASALSGRPYEQYF.

This clonotype was found many times. The chain joins TRBV20-1 to TRBJ2-7, with TRBD2 matching 10 bases. V shed 5 bases and J 3 bases; nucleotides not matched to a gene: 7. CDR1 DFQATT and CDR2 SNEGSKA come from the germline V gene (reference sequence). CDR3 size: 14 residues. The CDR3 loop reads CSAYSGTSDYEQYF. The CDR3, as DNA: TGCAGTGCTTACTCCGGGACTAGCGACTACGAGCAGTACTTC.

The J gene is TRBJ2-2, the V gene TRBV15, with TRBD2 identical over 11 bases. Looked up from germline, CDR1 is LNHNV and CDR2 is YYDKDF (reference sequence). V shed 5 bases, J shed 5 bases, and the junction held 1 base outside the gene matches. CDR3 size: 14 residues. The CDR3 region is CATSASGRTGELFF. The CDR3 nucleotides read TGTGCCACCAGCGCTAGCGGGAGGACCGGGGAGCTGTTTTTT.

This clonotype was seen a few times. The chain links TRBV7-9 to TRBJ2-1, with D unresolved. The ends were cut back, 5 bases at V and 7 bases at J, with 9 bases in the middle. The CDR3 loop spans 12 amino acids. Germline CDR1 reads SEHNR; CDR2 reads FQNEAQ (reference sequence). CDR3 sequence (DNA): TGTGCCAGCAGCCGCGCGAGGAATGAGCAGTTCTTC. Translation: CASSRARNEQFF.

This clonotype was recorded at least ten times. The chain has TRBV28 and TRBJ1-5; possibly TRBD1 for D (6 bases). The length of the CDR3 is 15 residues. V was shortened by 2 bases and J by 11 bases, with 19 bases between the two germline ends. Per germline, CDR1 MDHEN and CDR2 SYDVKM. In nucleotides, the CDR3 is TGTGCCAGCAGTTTAGGGGGGGCCCCCCAGACGTCCCAGCATTTT. Amino acids: CASSLGGAPQTSQHF.

This clonotype was counted many times. The V call is TRBV28, the J call TRBJ2-7; D is undetermined. The CDR3 is made up of 13 amino acids. V dropped 6 bases and J dropped 7 bases, with 16 bases sitting between them. The germline V gene has CDR1 MDHEN and CDR2 SYDVKM. The CDR3 region has the DNA TGTGCCAGCAGCCTGGTGGGGTCTCTGGAGCAGTACTTC. It is translated as CASSLVGSLEQYF.

This chain links TRBV6-5 with TRBJ2-5, with 7 nucleotides matching TRBD1. The CDR3 length is 15 residues. V trimming: 0 bases; J trimming: 4 bases; junction bases outside the gene matches: 5. CDR1 MNHEY and CDR2 SVGAGI come from the germline V gene. Here the CDR3 DNA reads TGTGCCAGCAGTTACTCGACAGGGTACAGAGAGACCCAGTACTTC. Residues: CASSYSTGYRETQYF.

This clonotype was seen at least ten times. The chain employs TRBV28 and TRBJ2-1, with a possible D match to TRBD2 (6 bases). There are 13 residues in the CDR3. Looked up from germline, CDR1 is MDHEN and CDR2 is SYDVKM. Between the trimmed V and J ends, which lost 2 bases and 10 bases, there was a span of 12 bases. The CDR3 region is CASSLRLGGEQFF. The CDR3 coding sequence is TGTGCCAGCAGTTTAAGGCTTGGGGGGGAGCAGTTCTTC. The full variable domain, rest sourced from reference TRBV28 and TRBJ2-1, is DVKVTQSSRYLVKRTGEKVFLECVQDMDHENMFWYRQDPGLGLRLIYFSYDVKMKEKGDIPEGYSVSREKKERFSLILESASTNQTSMYLCASSLRLGGEQFFGPGTRLTVL.

The J gene is TRBJ2-3, the V gene TRBV24-1; 10 bases agree with TRBD1. V lost 5 bases to trimming and J lost 4 bases; unmatched junction nucleotides: 11. The germline CDR1 and CDR2 sequences are KGHDR and SFDVKD. CDR3 length: 17 residues. CDR3 sequence reads: CATSATTGGDAPDTQYF. In DNA form, the CDR3 reads TGTGCCACCAGTGCCACGACAGGGGGCGATGCCCCAGATACGCAGTATTTT.

The chain employs TRBV30 and TRBJ1-2, with TRBD1 as a possible D gene (5 bases). This CDR3 has 12 amino acids. Trimming removed 1 base at V and 8 bases at J, with 11 bases between. Germline loops: CDR1 GTSNPN, CDR2 SVGIG (reference sequence). As DNA, the CDR3 is TGTGCCTGGAGTGAGGCGGGGGGAGGCTACACCTTC. Translation: CAWSEAGGGYTF.

This clonotype was recorded a few times. V and J are TRBV20-1 and TRBJ1-2; TRBD1 might be the D (6 bases). The ends were cut back, 3 bases at V and 4 bases at J, with 12 bases in the middle. Germline values: CDR1 DFQATT, CDR2 SNEGSKA (reference sequence). The CDR3 is made up of 13 amino acids. The CDR3 loop is CSASPGGFYGYTF. The DNA for the CDR3 is TGCAGTGCTAGTCCTGGGGGCTTCTATGGCTACACCTTC.

The rearrangement joins TRBV19 to TRBJ2-7, with D perhaps matching TRBD1 (5 bases). The CDR3 is 13 residues long. The V end was cut by 8 bases, the J end by 3 bases, with 14 bases between. Germline V gives CDR1 LNHDA, CDR2 SQIVND (reference sequence). The CDR3 DNA is TGTGCCAGTGGGGCCCCTCCTATCTACGAGCAGTACTTC. Protein sequence: CASGAPPIYEQYF.

The CDR3, as DNA: TGCAGCGTTGATTCCCCTCGGGGGGGACAGAACTATGGCTACACCTTC. As protein: CSVDSPRGGQNYGYTF. The chain recombines TRBV29-1 with TRBJ1-2; the match to TRBD1 covers 7 bases. After removal of 3 bases from V and 2 bases from J, the junction contained 12 bases not matched to a gene. This CDR3 spans 16 amino acids. In germline, CDR1 is SQVTM, CDR2 ANQGSEA.

This clonotype was counted many times. This chain joins TRBV28 and TRBJ2-7; 10 nucleotides line up with TRBD1. Trimming took 4 bases from V and 0 from J; bases not matched to a gene: 0. The CDR3 loop spans 14 amino acids. Germline-derived CDR1 and CDR2 are MDHEN and SYDVKM. CDR3 nucleotides: TGTGCCAGCAGTTGGACAGGGGGCTCCTACGAGCAGTACTTC. Translated: CASSWTGGSYEQYF.

This clonotype showed up many times. This chain connects TRBV20-1 to TRBJ2-7; TRBD2 matches 8 bases. CDR1 is DFQATT and CDR2 is SNEGSKA in the germline V gene (reference sequence). Trimming removed 5 bases from V and 2 bases from J; junction bases left unmatched: 5. This CDR3 is built from 13 residues. For the CDR3, the DNA is TGCAGTGCTCTGACTAGCGAGGCCTACGAGCAGTACTTC. The encoded protein is CSALTSEAYEQYF.